This T cell receptor (beta chain) originates from a study of blood T cell repertoires in COVID-19. The overall study: Sources were T cells, B-cell-depleted T cells, or PBMCs; the material itself was cDNA or gDNA.

The CDR3 runs to 16 residues. V shed 4 bases and J 1 base; nucleotides not matched to a gene: 7. Per germline, CDR1 LGHNA and CDR2 YSLEER. Symptom resolution, clearance, or two negative PCRs marked donors in Cohort 3 as recovered. Data came from immunoSEQ multiplex PCR; TCRdb stores just in-frame clones and leaves some out. The sample includes some 200,000 clones, roughly 87% of them seen just once. The chain has TRBV4-3 and TRBJ1-1; 9 nucleotides align to TRBD1. The TCR sequence derives from a woman in her 30s who had recovered from COVID-19. What was sequenced was PBMCs or T cells enriched from blood (not recorded which). The CDR3 nucleotides are TGCGCCAGCAGCCTGGGCGGGACAGGGACGAACACTGAAGCTTTCTTT. This codes for CASSLGGTGTNTEAFF.